This TCR beta chain originates from a study of T cells in Graves' hyperthyroidism and ophthalmopathy. RNA transcripts yielded amplified TCR beta CDR3 regions. With the HTBI primer set, the TCR CDR3 went through a first round of RT-PCR. TCRdb re-analysed the multiplex PCR reads in MiXCR, keeping a single row per CDR3 protein. This sample has fewer than 350,000 distinct CDR3 sequences; approximately 18% occur once, and the top ten carry less than 20%. Germline V lookup: CDR1 PRHDT, CDR2 FYEKMQ (reference sequence). The CDR3 runs 16 residues. Study-level points and caveats: A 13 V-J signature model discriminated ophthalmopathy versus stable hyperthyroidism.

This clonotype was counted at least ten times. What it binds is unknown. At one boundary the junction diverges from the germline segment, which might be a read error. The clonotype was recovered from a woman in her thirties or forties with Graves' ophthalmopathy. The rearrangement links TRBV13 to TRBJ2-7; 10 bases fit TRBD1. The sequenced sample consisted of blood. CDR3 DNA: TGTGCCAGCAGTTTAGGAGGGACAGGGGACGCCTACGAGCAGTACTTC. Translated, it gives CASSLGGTGDAYEQYF.